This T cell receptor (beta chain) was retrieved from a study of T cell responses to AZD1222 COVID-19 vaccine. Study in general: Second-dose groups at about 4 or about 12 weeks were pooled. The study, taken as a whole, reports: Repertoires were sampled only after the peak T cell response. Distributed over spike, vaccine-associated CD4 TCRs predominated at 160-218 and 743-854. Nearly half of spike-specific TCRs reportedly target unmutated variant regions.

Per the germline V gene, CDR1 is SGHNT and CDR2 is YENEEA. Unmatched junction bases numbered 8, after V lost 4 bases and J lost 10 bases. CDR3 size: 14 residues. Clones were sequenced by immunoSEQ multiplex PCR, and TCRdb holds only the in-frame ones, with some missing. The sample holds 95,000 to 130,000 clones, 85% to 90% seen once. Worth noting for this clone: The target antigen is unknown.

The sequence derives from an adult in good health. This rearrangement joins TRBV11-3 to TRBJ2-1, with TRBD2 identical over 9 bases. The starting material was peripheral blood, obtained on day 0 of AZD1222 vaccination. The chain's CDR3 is CASSSGLAIQEQFF. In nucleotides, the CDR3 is TGTGCCAGCAGCTCGGGACTAGCCATTCAGGAGCAGTTCTTC.